The next 6 T cell receptor beta chains were all read from a single sample in a study of T-cell reconstitution after alpha-beta-depleted transplantation in children. Unique molecular identifiers were used to barcode this TCRbeta library. From the PCR reads, TCRdb called clonotypes with MiXCR, one entry per CDR3 protein. The table has more than 450,000 distinct CDR3 sequences, approximately 16% seen once. Sample: PBMCs from the stem cell graft donor, taken from the stem cell graft. These receptors all stem from a human donor who donated a stem cell graft to a child with acute lymphoblastic leukemia.

This chain connects TRBV10-3 to TRBJ2-1; 14 bases line up with TRBD2. The CDR3 is made up of 20 amino acids. CDR1 is ENHRY and CDR2 is SYGVKD in the germline V gene. J gave up 7 bases and V 0 bases, and 14 bases lay outside the gene matches. This CDR3 is CAISESEILGLAGVANEQFF. The CDR3 DNA follows: TGTGCCATCAGTGAGTCGGAGATCCTGGGACTAGCGGGAGTAGCAAATGAGCAGTTCTTC.

CDR3 bases: TGTGCCACCAGTGATTTGGGGGGGAAGGCTTTCTTT. It translates to CATSDLGGKAFF. This chain links TRBV24-1 with TRBJ1-1, with a weak D call TRBD1 (5 bases). The germline gives CDR1 KGHDR, CDR2 SFDVKD. Trimming cost V 0 bases and J 11 bases, with 9 bases left between them. CDR3 length equals 12 residues.

V usage is TRBV5-1 and J usage is TRBJ2-7; D uncertain. CDR3 length equals 14 residues. Between the trimmed V and J ends, which lost 0 bases and 1 base, there was a span of 8 bases. CDR1 is SGHRS and CDR2 is YFSETQ in the germline V gene. CDR3 bases: TGCGCCAGCAGCTTGGTACAGCGATCCTACGAGCAGTACTTC. Translation: CASSLVQRSYEQYF.

This clonotype came up a few times. The V gene is TRBV7-9, the J gene TRBJ1-2, with D unresolved. Germline V CDR1 and CDR2: SEHNR, FQNEAQ (reference sequence). The CDR3 has 11 amino acids. V lost 3 bases and J lost 7, with 6 bases in between. The CDR3 bases are TGTGCCAGCAGCTTCGACCCTGGCTACACCTTC. Translation gives CASSFDPGYTF.

The chain joins TRBV2 to TRBJ2-5, with D perhaps TRBD1 (5 bases). The germline V gene encodes CDR1 SNHLY and CDR2 FYNNEI. The V and J ends lost 6 bases and 1 base respectively, with 12 bases between them. The CDR3 runs to 14 residues. The CDR3 loop reads CASSVDSVQETQYF. CDR3 DNA: TGTGCCAGCAGCGTTGACAGCGTCCAAGAGACCCAGTACTTC.

The chain carries TRBV5-5 and TRBJ2-6, with 8 bases lining up with TRBD1. The CDR3 has 18 amino acids. V dropped 2 bases and J dropped 3; count of bases not matched to a gene: 10. Germline V gene data show CDR1 as SGHKS and CDR2 as YYEKEE (reference sequence). The CDR3 is CASSLTGTGLLGANVLTF. CDR3 DNA: TGTGCCAGCAGCTTAACCGGGACAGGTTTACTTGGGGCCAACGTCCTGACTTTC.